The 26 T cell receptor beta chains in this list originate from one sample, sequenced in a study of OX40 agonist ivuxolimab in advanced cancers. Data came from immunoSEQ multiplex PCR; TCRdb stores just in-frame clones and leaves some out. The data contain approximately 99,000 clones, 86% of them singletons. The input for sequencing was CD4+ or CD8+ T cells sorted from blood, taken in a trial of the OX40 agonist ivuxolimab. These receptors all come from an adult with an advanced solid tumor such as melanoma, head and neck, liver or kidney cancer.

This rearrangement joins TRBV7-9 to TRBJ2-3; D not certain. V lost 2 bases and J lost 0, with 6 bases in between. CDR3 length equals 14 residues. Germline V CDR1 and CDR2: SEHNR, FQNEAQ (reference sequence). DNA for the CDR3: TGTGCCAGCAGCTTAATGGGGAGCACAGATACGCAGTATTTT. Its translation: CASSLMGSTDTQYF.

The J gene is TRBJ1-6, the V gene TRBV7-2; 7 bases fit TRBD1. CDR3 length: 15 residues. V trimming: 1 base; J trimming: 7 bases; junction bases outside the gene matches: 4. Per germline, CDR1 SGHTA and CDR2 FQGNSA. CDR3 region: CASSLDARGNSPLHF. The CDR3 nucleotides read TGTGCCAGCAGCTTAGATGCCAGGGGGAATTCACCCCTCCACTTT.

This clone occurred a few times. This chain connects TRBV7-9 to TRBJ2-7; no definite D call. Germline lookup yields CDR1 SEHNR and CDR2 FQNEAQ (reference sequence). The V and J ends lost 3 bases and 6 bases respectively, with 9 bases between them. The CDR3 is 12 amino acids. The chain's CDR3 is CASSLEAGEQYF. The CDR3 region has the DNA TGTGCCAGCAGCTTGGAAGCAGGCGAGCAGTACTTC.

The chain uses TRBV6-5 and TRBJ1-5; maybe TRBD1 (5 bases). In germline, CDR1 is MNHEY, CDR2 SVGAGI. The CDR3 consists of 14 residues. V gave up 5 bases and J gave up 0 bases, with 8 bases separating them. The CDR3 DNA is TGTGCCAGCAGTCGGGACCATAGCAATCAGCCCCAGCATTTT. This codes for CASSRDHSNQPQHF.

This clone was observed once. V gene TRBV12-5 combines with J gene TRBJ1-1; 8 bases are shared with TRBD1. The CDR3 runs 15 residues. V shed 6 bases, J shed 3 bases, and the junction held 9 bases outside the gene matches. CDR1 is LGHNT, CDR2 FRNRAP, per germline. The CDR3 loop reads CASGPRTGWDTEAFF. CDR3 nucleotides: TGTGCTAGTGGCCCCAGGACAGGGTGGGACACTGAAGCTTTCTTT.

The chain has TRBV6-5 and TRBJ1-3, with D perhaps matching TRBD1 (5 bases). The CDR3 runs 15 residues. Trimming removed 6 bases from V and 4 bases from J, with 16 bases in between. Germline V gene data show CDR1 as MNHEY and CDR2 as SVGAGI. This CDR3 is CASSLDSPGGNTIYF. CDR3 DNA sequence: TGTGCCAGCAGCCTGGATTCACCAGGGGGAAACACCATATATTTT.

The J gene is TRBJ1-1, the V gene TRBV7-9; D unclear. The CDR3 has 12 amino acids. V lost 4 bases and J lost 7, with 10 bases in between. Germline-derived CDR1 and CDR2 are SEHNR and FQNEAQ (reference sequence). Written as DNA, the CDR3 is TGTGCCAGCAGCTGGGCAGGCGGTGAAGCTTTCTTT. Residues: CASSWAGGEAFF. Based on the CDR3 plus reference TRBV7-9 and TRBJ1-1, the full variable domain is DTGVSQNPRHKITKRGQNVTFRCDPISEHNRLYWYRQTLGQGPEFLTYFQNEAQLEKSRLLSDRFSAERPKGSFSTLEIQRTEQGDSAMYLCASSWAGGEAFFGQGTRLTVV.

The rearrangement joins TRBV29-1 to TRBJ1-4, with D perhaps TRBD1 (6 bases). The length of the CDR3 is 14 residues. Germline CDR1 SQVTM, CDR2 ANQGSEA. Trimming took 1 base from V and 8 from J, leaving 14 bases between them. The CDR3 DNA reads as TGCAGCGTTGAAGGAGGGGGGTTCGGCGAAAAACTGTTTTTT. Amino acids: CSVEGGGFGEKLFF.

CDR3 amino acids: CASSENGGRGQPQHF. The DNA for the CDR3 is TGTGCCAGCAGTGAAAACGGGGGGCGAGGACAGCCCCAGCATTTT. The chain has TRBV2 and TRBJ1-5, with D maybe TRBD1 (6 bases). Trimming shortened V by 2 bases and J by 7 bases, and 15 bases separated the two germline ends. The CDR3 loop spans 15 amino acids. Germline V gives CDR1 SNHLY, CDR2 FYNNEI.

The CDR3 bases are TGTGCCAGCAGTTACCCTACAGGGCTCTCTGGAAACACCATATATTTT. Translation: CASSYPTGLSGNTIYF. The V and J genes are TRBV6-6 and TRBJ1-3, with D maybe TRBD1 (6 bases). The CDR3 sequence is 16 residues long. CDR1 and CDR2 from the germline V gene are MNHNY and SVGAGI (reference sequence). V dropped 2 bases and J dropped 0 bases, with 11 bases sitting between them.

This clone was seen a few times. J is TRBJ1-1 and V is TRBV30; no clear D. CDR1 is GTSNPN, CDR2 SVGIG, per germline (reference sequence). CDR3 size: 13 residues. Trimming removed 1 base at V and 1 base at J, with 7 bases between. The CDR3 region is CAWSEASNTEAFF. The CDR3 bases are TGTGCCTGGAGTGAAGCTTCGAACACTGAAGCTTTCTTT.

J is TRBJ2-1 and V is TRBV6-5, with 14 bases lining up with TRBD2. CDR3 length equals 15 residues. Germline V CDR1 and CDR2: MNHEY, SVGAGI. J was trimmed by 9 bases and V by 5 bases; bases with no gene match: 6. Here the CDR3 reads CASSLGLAGDVEQFF. CDR3 in DNA: TGTGCCAGCAGTCTGGGACTAGCGGGAGACGTTGAGCAGTTCTTC.

The chain couples TRBV30 to TRBJ1-5; the D is unclear. The V gene lost 3 bases and the J gene lost 3 bases, with 15 bases spanning the gap. CDR3 length: 15 amino acids. The germline V gene encodes CDR1 GTSNPN and CDR2 SVGIG (reference sequence). The CDR3 protein is CAWREGGYDNQPQHF. CDR3 in DNA: TGTGCCTGGAGAGAGGGAGGTTATGACAATCAGCCCCAGCATTTT.

This clone was observed a single time. V and J are TRBV5-8 and TRBJ2-1; D is perhaps TRBD1 or TRBD2 (6 bases each). The CDR3 is 12 residues long. Germline V CDR1 and CDR2: SGHTS, YDEGEE. The germline V and J ends were trimmed by 2 bases and 10 bases, with 10 bases remaining between them. The CDR3 coding sequence is TGTGCCAGCAGCTTCGGGGGCCCCGAGCAGTTCTTC. It yields the protein CASSFGGPEQFF.

On this clone itself: A read error may produce the germline difference seen at one junction end. This chain links TRBV11-2 with TRBJ2-5; D remains ambiguous. The germline V gene encodes CDR1 SGHAT and CDR2 FQNNGV. The CDR3 has 12 amino acids. The CDR3: CASSLDQVTQYF. The CDR3 DNA follows: TGTGCCAGCAGCTTAGATCAAGTGACCCAGTACTTC.

V is TRBV4-1 and J is TRBJ1-2, with a weak D call TRBD1 (5 bases). V dropped 1 base and J dropped 8 bases, with 17 bases sitting between them. This CDR3 is 15 amino acids long. Germline CDR1 and CDR2: MGHRA and YSYEKL. The CDR3 sequence is CASSQGPQPGHGYTF. DNA of the CDR3: TGCGCCAGCAGCCAAGGCCCTCAACCAGGGCACGGCTACACCTTC.

CDR3 in amino acids: CASSSGQIYNEQFF. For the CDR3, the DNA is TGTGCCAGCAGTTCCGGACAGATCTACAATGAGCAGTTCTTC. The rearrangement uses TRBV19 and TRBJ2-1; possible D gene TRBD1, 6 bases. The CDR3 consists of 14 residues. The V end was cut by 9 bases, the J end by 3 bases, with 15 bases between. Germline V gives CDR1 LNHDA, CDR2 SQIVND (reference sequence). Filled out from reference TRBV19 and TRBJ2-1, the complete variable domain reads DGGITQSPKYLFRKEGQNVTLSCEQNLNHDAMYWYRQDPGQGLRLIYYSQIVNDFQKGDIAEGYSVSREKKESFPLTVTSAQKNPTAFYLCASSSGQIYNEQFFGPGTRLTVL.

CDR3 in DNA: TGTGCCTGGAGTGCGGGGGGGTGGGAGACCCAGTACTTC. Encoded protein: CAWSAGGWETQYF. V gene TRBV30 combines with J gene TRBJ2-5; TRBD2 matches at 8 bases. V shed 1 base, J shed 5 bases, and the junction held 3 bases outside the gene matches. The germline CDR1 and CDR2 sequences are GTSNPN and SVGIG (reference sequence). The length of the CDR3 is 13 residues.

The rearrangement joins TRBV14 to TRBJ1-1, with D possibly TRBD1 on 5 matching bases. Between the trimmed V and J ends, which lost 3 bases and 6 bases, there was a span of 8 bases. This CDR3 is built from 12 residues. From germline, CDR1 is SGHDN and CDR2 FVKESK. The CDR3 DNA reads as TGTGCCAGCAGCCACCCAGGGTCTGAAGCTTTCTTT. It yields the protein CASSHPGSEAFF.

The chain employs TRBV19 and TRBJ1-2, with 8 bases matching TRBD1. The CDR3 runs to 15 residues. Germline V gene sequence: CDR1 LNHDA, CDR2 SQIVND (reference sequence). V was pared by 6 bases and J by 3 bases, with 9 bases of the junction left unmatched. CDR3 coding DNA: TGTGCCAGTAGCCCTCCTAACAGGGGGGACTATGGCTACACCTTC. Translation: CASSPPNRGDYGYTF.

The V and J genes are TRBV7-9 and TRBJ2-5; the D gene is possibly TRBD2 (5 bases). The CDR3 contains 15 residues. Trimming pared 5 bases from V and 1 base from J, leaving 14 bases between. The V gene's germline CDR1 is SEHNR and CDR2 FQNEAQ (reference sequence). The CDR3 spells CASSLRETLQETQYF. CDR3 in DNA: TGTGCCAGCAGCCTTCGGGAAACCCTCCAAGAGACCCAGTACTTC.

V is TRBV7-2 and J is TRBJ2-1; no clear D gene. Germline assignment: CDR1 SGHTA and CDR2 FQGNSA. There are 15 residues in the CDR3. V lost 1 base, J lost 0 bases, and 7 bases lay in between. CDR3 sequence: CASSLELSSYNEQFF. CDR3 nucleotide sequence: TGTGCCAGCAGCTTAGAACTCAGCTCCTACAATGAGCAGTTCTTC.

V gene TRBV2 combines with J gene TRBJ2-3; the D gene is possibly TRBD2 (6 bases). The V gene lost 7 bases and the J gene lost 1 base, with 15 bases spanning the gap. CDR3 length: 15 residues. Germline V gives CDR1 SNHLY, CDR2 FYNNEI. CDR3 amino acids: CASMAAREGTDTQYF. CDR3 in DNA: TGTGCCAGCATGGCGGCGCGGGAAGGCACAGATACGCAGTATTTT.

The chain carries TRBV30 and TRBJ2-2; TRBD2 aligns across 9 bases. The CDR3 extends over 15 amino acids. CDR1 and CDR2 (germline): GTSNPN, SVGIG (reference sequence). The V gene end was trimmed by 2 bases and the J gene end by 3 bases; junction bases not matched to a gene: 4. The CDR3 protein is CAWSSPSGDTGELFF. The CDR3 DNA is TGTGCCTGGAGTTCCCCTAGCGGGGACACCGGGGAGCTGTTTTTT.

For this clone: The junction differs from germline at one of its ends, possibly a read error. The chain couples TRBV5-8 to TRBJ1-1; D not resolved. Germline CDR1 reads SGHTS; CDR2 reads YDEGEE. The CDR3 is 13 amino acids. CDR3 nucleotides: TGTGCCAGCAGTTTGGAGTGGGGAGGACAAGCTTTCTTT. Amino acid sequence: CASSLEWGGQAFF.

A remark on this clone: One end of the junction fails to match germline, which may point to a read error. V usage is TRBV4-3 and J usage is TRBJ2-7; 11 bases fit TRBD2. The CDR3 spans 14 residues. The V gene's germline CDR1 is LGHNA and CDR2 YSLEER. CDR3 residues: CASSHGTSGSPRVF. CDR3 sequence (DNA): TGCGCCAGCAGCCATGGAACTAGCGGGAGCCCCCGGGTCTTC.